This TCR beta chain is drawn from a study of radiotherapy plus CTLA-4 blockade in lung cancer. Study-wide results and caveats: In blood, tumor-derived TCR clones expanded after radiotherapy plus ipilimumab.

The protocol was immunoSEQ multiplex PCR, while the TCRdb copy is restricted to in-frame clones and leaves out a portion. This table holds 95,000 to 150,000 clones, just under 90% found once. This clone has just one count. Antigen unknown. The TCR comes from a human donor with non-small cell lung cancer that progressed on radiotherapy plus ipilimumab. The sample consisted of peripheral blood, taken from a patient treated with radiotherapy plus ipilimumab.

The CDR3 protein is CASSYAGGQDRQFF. CDR3 coding DNA: TGTGCCAGCAGTTACGCAGGGGGTCAGGATAGGCAGTTCTTC. The rearrangement joins TRBV6-6 to TRBJ2-1; 7 positions match TRBD1. This CDR3 comprises 14 residues. With V trimmed by 2 bases and J by 12 bases, 10 bases remained unmatched. CDR1 MNHNY and CDR2 SVGAGI come from the germline V gene (reference sequence).